The T cell receptor (beta chain) described here comes from a study of blood T cell repertoires in COVID-19. Whole-study context: Specimens from acute and convalescent COVID-19 originated in the United States, Italy and Spain.

In the authors' methods: For nucleated cells, counts were estimated from reference gene primer amplification. Measured with immunoSEQ multiplex PCR; TCRdb has only the in-frame clones, and not every one. That table furnishes V, J and clone size, whereas the DNA furnished D and trimming. The sample has 200,000 to 250,000 clones, roughly 84% seen once. Germline-derived CDR1 and CDR2 are LNHDA and SQIVND (reference sequence). V was shortened by 4 bases and J by 1 base, with 13 bases between the two germline ends. The length of the CDR3 is 15 residues. This clone has only a few counts. The chain couples TRBV19 to TRBJ1-1; D may be TRBD1 (6 bases). This sequence was found in a woman older than 75 with acute or convalescent COVID-19. The sequenced sample consisted of peripheral blood. The CDR3 nucleotides read TGTGCCAGTAGTAAACCGGGACACCCGAACACTGAAGCTTTCTTT. Its protein is CASSKPGHPNTEAFF.